The sequence of this T cell receptor beta chain was determined in a study of cytotoxic CD8 clonotypes in ibrutinib-treated CLL. The V end lost 2 bases, the J end lost 4 bases, and 15 bases lay between the germline ends. CDR3 length equals 16 residues. Per germline, CDR1 SGDLS and CDR2 YYNGEE. Whole-study findings and limits: Baseline-level clonality went beyond age-matched healthy donors and moved in step with circulating CD8+ T-cell counts. Clonality was elevated at ibrutinib response and had returned toward baseline at progression.

Extraction of around 1.9 micrograms of genomic DNA from cryopreserved PBMCs supplied material for TCR beta libraries. A few counts support this clone. The antigen remains undetermined. Assay: immunoSEQ multiplex PCR; the TCRdb copy retains only in-frame clones and omits some. The sample records roughly 250,000 clones, 70% being singletons. The chain is built from TRBV9 and TRBJ2-2, with unresolved D. The specimen comprised PBMCs, sampled after 24 months of ibrutinib treatment. The receptor's source is a human donor with chronic lymphocytic leukemia. The DNA for the CDR3 is TGTGCCAGCAGCGTCGGCCTCGCGGAGAGCACCGGGGAGCTGTTTTTT. Residues: CASSVGLAESTGELFF.